The clone carrying this T cell receptor beta chain was seen a few times. The antigen is not known. This sample was included in a study of cytomegalovirus exposure and HLA in healthy donors. The V end lost 2 bases, the J end lost 5 bases, and 15 bases lay between the germline ends. This CDR3 is built from 15 residues. Germline CDR1 and CDR2: KGHSH and LQKENI. The PCR ran on 60 Vbeta and 13 Jbeta primers. Clones were read by immunoSEQ multiplex PCR, and TCRdb kept only the in-frame ones, dropping some. The sample consists of fewer than 120,000 clones, 80% to 85% of them appearing once. General study results and limits: Among TCR beta chains, those listed as cytomegalovirus-associated numbered about 150. A likely sequencing artifact accounted for one observed cluster of highly shared sequence variants. Common viral pathogens (according to a later analysis) appeared linked to several of the most significant clusters.

J is TRBJ1-2 and V is TRBV18, with a weak D call TRBD1 (5 bases). Input material: PBMCs. The clonotype was recovered from a woman in her fifties or sixties in good health and CMV-seropositive. CDR3 DNA sequence: TGTGCCAGCTCACCAAACCCCAGGGCGGGGTATGGCTACACCTTC. Residues: CASSPNPRAGYGYTF.